Listed below are T cell receptor beta chains from one sample, sequenced in a study of human T cells and chemical hapten exposure. TCRdb reanalysed the RACE reads using MiXCR and keeps one entry per CDR3 protein. The sample has tens of thousands of distinct CDR3 sequences, 3.5% to 4.5% seen once; the top ten hold approximately 1.7%. Sequenced sample: whole blood. Source of these receptors: a female donor in good health. Some clones in this sample may be carry-over from other donors' samples. Both conserved end residues are part of each CDR3. D genes are given only for firm matches. Clone size is shown for a subset of rows, as once, few, many or a class of expanded clone.

. | TRBJ1-1 | TRBV19 | . | TGTGCCAGTACCCTACAGCGGGCCACTGAAGCTTTCTTT | CASTLQRATEAFF
. | TRBJ2-7 | TRBV5-1 | many | TGCGCCAGCAGCGTGGGACTGTCTACCTACGAGCAGTACTTC | CASSVGLSTYEQYF
. | TRBJ1-2 | TRBV24-1 | many | TGTGCCACCAGTGAGCATAAACCCGGACAGAAAAACTATGGCTACACCTTC | CATSEHKPGQKNYGYTF
. | TRBJ1-6 | TRBV5-6 | many | TGTGCCAGCAGCTTTTCCGGATCTAATTCACCCCTCCACTTT | CASSFSGSNSPLHF
. | TRBJ2-7 | TRBV7-6 | many | TGTGCCAGCAGCTTAGCGGGAGAGCAGTACTTC | CASSLAGEQYF
. | TRBJ2-7 | TRBV20-1 | many | TGCAGTGCTAGCTCGGCTAGCAGCTACGAGCAGTACTTC | CSASSASSYEQYF
. | TRBJ2-4 | TRBV12-3/TRBV12-4 | . | TGTGCCAGCAGTTTAACACAGAAAAACATTCAGTACTTC | CASSLTQKNIQYF
. | TRBJ1-3 | TRBV7-6 | many | TGTGCCAGCAGCCGTGAGGCGGGTTTCTCTGGAAACACCATATATTTT | CASSREAGFSGNTIYF
TRBD2 | TRBJ2-1 | TRBV5-1 | many | TGCGCCAGCAGCTTGGTAGCGGGGCCCTACAATGAGCAGTTCTTC | CASSLVAGPYNEQFF
. | TRBJ1-5 | TRBV6-5 | many | TGTGCCAGCAGTTATGGGCGGTCTAACAATCAGCCCCAGCATTTT | CASSYGRSNNQPQHF
. | TRBJ1-2 | TRBV4-2 | many | TGTGCCAGCAGCCCGCCCCCCGGGCCCCGACCGGACTATGGCTACACCTTC | CASSPPPGPRPDYGYTF
. | TRBJ1-1 | TRBV12-3/TRBV12-4 | . | TGTGCCAGCAGTACTCTACACCGGGGCGGCACTGAAGCTTTCTTT | CASSTLHRGGTEAFF
. | TRBJ1-3 | TRBV19 | . | TGTGCCAGTAGTCGGGGGGCTAACTCTGGAAACACCATATATTTT | CASSRGANSGNTIYF
. | TRBJ1-4 | TRBV4-3 | many | TGCGCCAGCAGCCATGTAGGGGGTAGGAATGAAAAACTGTTTTTT | CASSHVGGRNEKLFF
TRBD1 | TRBJ1-1 | TRBV5-1 | many | TGCGCCAGCAGGATTGGGACAGCGTCATTTTTTGATGAAGCTTTCTTT | CASRIGTASFFDEAFF
. | TRBJ2-5 | TRBV27 | many | TGTGCCAGCAGTTTTAAGGCTAGCGAGACCCAAGAGACCCAGTACTTC | CASSFKASETQETQYF
TRBD1 | TRBJ1-2 | TRBV18 | many | TGTGCCAGCTCACCAGACAGGGCCTATGGCTACACCTTC | CASSPDRAYGYTF
. | TRBJ1-1 | TRBV10-2 | few | TGCGCCAGCAGAACAACCGCATCTATGGACACTGAAGCTTTCTTT | CASRTTASMDTEAFF
TRBD2 | TRBJ2-5 | TRBV5-1 | many | TGCGCCAGCAGTTTCGGACTAGCGGGGTCTTTTCAAGAGACCCAGTACTTC | CASSFGLAGSFQETQYF
. | TRBJ2-7 | TRBV28 | many | TGTGCCAGCAGTTTGGGGGTAAACTACGAGCAGTACTTC | CASSLGVNYEQYF
TRBD1 | TRBJ2-7 | TRBV5-1 | many | TGCGCCAGCAGCACCCGGACAGGGGGAGGCGAGCAGTACTTC | CASSTRTGGGEQYF
. | TRBJ2-3 | TRBV28 | many | TGTGCCAGCAGGGTGGGTCAATTAGGCGCAGATACGCAGTATTTT | CASRVGQLGADTQYF
. | TRBJ2-4 | TRBV7-8 | many | TGTGCCAGCAGCGCCCCCAGCTTGCTTGACATTCAGTACTTC | CASSAPSLLDIQYF
. | TRBJ1-1 | TRBV6-5 | many | TGTGCCAGCAGTTACTCGATTCGTAGGTACACTGAAGCTTTCTTT | CASSYSIRRYTEAFF
. | TRBJ1-6 | TRBV5-1 | many | TGCGCCAGCAGCTTGACGAATAATTCACCCCTCCACTTT | CASSLTNNSPLHF
. | TRBJ1-6 | TRBV12-3/TRBV12-4 | many | TGTGCCAGCAGTGTTACAGGGAATTCACCCCTCCACTTT | CASSVTGNSPLHF
TRBD1 | TRBJ2-3 | TRBV6-5 | many | TGTGCCAGCAGTTACGGGACAGGGGGCCCCAGATCGACAGATACGCAGTATTTT | CASSYGTGGPRSTDTQYF
. | TRBJ1-5 | TRBV7-2 | many | TGTGCCAGCAGCTTAGGGGCCCAACATAATCAGCCCCAGCATTTT | CASSLGAQHNQPQHF
. | TRBJ2-3 | TRBV29-1 | many | TGCAGCGTTGATACGCAGAACACAGATACGCAGTATTTT | CSVDTQNTDTQYF
TRBD1 | TRBJ1-6 | TRBV2 | many | TGTGCCAGCAGGTCCGGGACAGGGAACTATAATTCACCCCTCCACTTT | CASRSGTGNYNSPLHF
. | TRBJ2-3 | TRBV28 | many | TGTGCCAGCGCGGTAGGGATCGATACGCAGTATTTT | CASAVGIDTQYF
. | TRBJ1-2 | TRBV4-1 | many | TGCGCCAGCAGCCAGAGGATCCTTGGACTATATGGCTACACCTTC | CASSQRILGLYGYTF
. | TRBJ1-1 | TRBV5-1 | many | TGCGCCAGCAGCCCCGGGAGAGCATACACTGAAGCTTTCTTT | CASSPGRAYTEAFF
. | TRBJ2-5 | TRBV5-4 | many | TGTGCCAGCAGCTTGGACCACCTCACTAGCTCCCAGTACTTC | CASSLDHLTSSQYF
. | TRBJ2-7 | TRBV28 | many | TGTGCCAGCCAGACTCGGGGGCCACGGAGGTCCTACGAGCAGTACTTC | CASQTRGPRRSYEQYF
. | TRBJ2-2 | TRBV3-1 | many | TGTGCCAGCGAGCAAAGGGGAAACTCCCACACCGGGGAGCTGTTTTTT | CASEQRGNSHTGELFF
. | TRBJ2-1 | TRBV10-3 | many | TGTGCCACCGCGGATCTGAACAATGAGCAGTTCTTC | CATADLNNEQFF
. | TRBJ1-1 | TRBV5-1 | once | TGCGCCAGCAGCTTGGTGGACACTGAAGCTTTCTTT | CASSLVDTEAFF
. | TRBJ2-3 | TRBV6-5 | many | TGTGCCAGCAGTTACAGGGGTAGTCGGACAGATACGCAGTATTTT | CASSYRGSRTDTQYF
. | TRBJ2-1 | TRBV5-5 | . | TGTGCCAGCAGCTTCGAGGTTCGCGTCAAGTTCTTC | CASSFEVRVKFF
. | TRBJ1-5 | TRBV6-6 | many | TGTGCCAGCGGGGGGTATCGGGGAGATCAGCCCCAGCATTTT | CASGGYRGDQPQHF
. | TRBJ2-7 | TRBV5-6 | many | TGTGCCAGCAGCTTGGCAGACTACGAGCAGTACTTC | CASSLADYEQYF
. | TRBJ2-7 | TRBV27 | many | TGTGCCAGCAGTACCAGCCCCCCGGCAGAGAATACCTACGAGCAGTACTTC | CASSTSPPAENTYEQYF
. | TRBJ2-3 | TRBV6-1 | many | TGTGCCAGCAGCGCTACAGGGTTTATCACAGATACGCAGTATTTT | CASSATGFITDTQYF
TRBD1 | TRBJ1-6 | TRBV28 | many | TGTGCCAGCAGTTTGCCGGGACAGGGTATCAGCTCCTATAATTCACCCCTCCACTTT | CASSLPGQGISSYNSPLHF
. | TRBJ1-1 | TRBV7-9 | few | TGTGCCAGCAGCTTATACCAGGGAACTGAAGCTTTCTTT | CASSLYQGTEAFF
. | TRBJ2-7 | TRBV27 | many | TGTGCCAGCAGCATCCTTTCTGCGGGGGCATCCTACGAGCAGTACTTC | CASSILSAGASYEQYF
TRBD1 | TRBJ1-2 | TRBV2 | many | TGTGCCAGCAGTGAATGGGGACAGGGGATCTATGGCTACACCTTC | CASSEWGQGIYGYTF
TRBD1 | TRBJ1-1 | TRBV18 | many | TGTGCCAGCTCACCAACGGGACAGCTGAACACTGAAGCTTTCTTT | CASSPTGQLNTEAFF
. | TRBJ2-7 | TRBV6-1 | many | TGTGCCAGCAGTCCTCCGGGTCTATCCTACGAGCAGTACTTC | CASSPPGLSYEQYF
TRBD1 | TRBJ2-6 | TRBV10-3 | many | TGTGCCATCAGCCCCCGACAGGGGGGTATCTCTGGGGCCAACGTCCTGACTTTC | CAISPRQGGISGANVLTF
. | TRBJ1-1 | TRBV19 | many | TGTGCCAGCAGTGAAACTATGAACACTGAAGCTTTCTTT | CASSETMNTEAFF
. | TRBJ2-5 | TRBV12-3/TRBV12-4 | few | TGTGCCAGCACCTCCAGTAGGGCCCAGTACTTC | CASTSSRAQYF
. | TRBJ1-1 | TRBV12-3/TRBV12-4 | many | TGTGCCAGCAACTGGGGTTTGGGTGAAGCTTTCTTT | CASNWGLGEAFF
. | TRBJ1-1 | TRBV7-2 | many | TGTGCCAGCAGCTCCAAGATCCGCACTGAAGCTTTCTTT | CASSSKIRTEAFF
. | TRBJ2-7 | TRBV7-9 | many | TGTGCCAGCAGCTTAAGGTCGGGTTACGAGCAGTACTTC | CASSLRSGYEQYF
. | TRBJ2-2 | TRBV4-1 | . | TGCGCCAGCAGCCAACGACCGGTCACCGGGGAGCTGTTTTTT | CASSQRPVTGELFF
. | TRBJ1-1 | TRBV29-1 | . | TGCAGCGTTGGCAGGTGCTCCGAAGCTTTCTTT | CSVGRCSEAFF
. | TRBJ2-1 | TRBV6-5 | many | TGTGCCAGCAGTTACTCGATAAGGGGTGAGCAGTTCTTC | CASSYSIRGEQFF